This TCR beta chain was sequenced in a study of OX40 agonist ivuxolimab in advanced cancers. Study at large: Prior anti-PD-1, anti-PD-L1 or anti-CTLA-4 therapy did not bar entry, and roughly 40% had some.

On this clone: Its antigen is unknown.

The investigators sampled blood at baseline, at cycle 4 day 1, and at cycle 7 day 1. Method: immunoSEQ multiplex PCR; TCRdb's copy keeps in-frame clones and lacks some. The sample carries 50,000 to 55,000 clones, around 91% recorded once. Overall study findings and caveats: Near-lowest levels of clonal expansion characterized partial responders at 0.1-3.0 mg/kg. Relative to CD4+ cells, CD8+ T cells on average had more expanded clones.

Germline V lookup: CDR1 MDHEN, CDR2 SYDVKM. Unmatched junction bases numbered 9, after V lost 4 bases and J lost 4 bases. The CDR3 spans 15 residues. The specimen comprised CD4+ or CD8+ T cells sorted from blood, sampled in a trial of the OX40 agonist ivuxolimab. The source of this sequence is an adult with an advanced solid tumor such as melanoma, head and neck, liver or kidney cancer. The rearrangement uses TRBV28 and TRBJ1-2; 7 bases align to TRBD1. CDR3 in amino acids: CASSSDTGQIYGYTF. The CDR3 DNA follows: TGTGCCAGCAGTTCAGATACGGGACAGATCTATGGCTACACCTTC.